This TCR beta chain was identified during a study of T-cell reconstitution after alpha-beta-depleted transplantation in children. As it was prepared, the TCRbeta library received unique molecular identifiers. TCRdb ran MiXCR on the PCR reads and lists one entry per CDR3 protein. This table has about 170,000 distinct CDR3 sequences, 11% appearing once. Study findings and constraints: About two months after transplant, alpha-beta T cells reportedly came from several hundred expanded graft clones. From surviving recipient T cells and thymic progenitors came the high day-60 TCRbeta diversity observed in some patients. Diversity and T-cell counts at one year after transplant derived mostly from new T cells.

The CDR3 is 14 residues long. The germline V and J ends were trimmed by 5 bases and 4 bases, with 13 bases remaining between them. This clonotype showed up many times. Antigen: not known. The rearrangement uses TRBV12-3 or TRBV12-4 and TRBJ2-3; D may be TRBD1 or TRBD2 (5 bases each). The sequence came from a boy younger than 10 with acute myeloid leukemia, due to receive a stem cell transplant. Sequenced material: PBMCs, taken before TCRalphabeta/CD19-depleted stem cell transplant. The CDR3 DNA sequence: TGTGCCAGCAGTGCCCCAAGGGGAGCAGATACGCAGTATTTT. It is translated as CASSAPRGADTQYF.